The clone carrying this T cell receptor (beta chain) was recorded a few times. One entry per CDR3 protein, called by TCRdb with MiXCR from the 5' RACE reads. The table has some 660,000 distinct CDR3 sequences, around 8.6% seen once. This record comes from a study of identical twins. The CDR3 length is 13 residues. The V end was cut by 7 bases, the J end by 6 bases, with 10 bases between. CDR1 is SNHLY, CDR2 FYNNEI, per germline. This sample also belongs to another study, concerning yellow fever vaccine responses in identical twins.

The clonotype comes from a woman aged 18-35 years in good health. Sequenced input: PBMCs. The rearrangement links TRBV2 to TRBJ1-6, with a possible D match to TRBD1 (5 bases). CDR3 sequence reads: CASTSRANSPLHF. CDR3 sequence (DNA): TGTGCCAGCACCTCCAGGGCTAATTCACCCCTCCACTTT.